This TCR beta chain stems from a study of cytomegalovirus exposure and HLA in healthy donors. Study-wide results and caveats: Common viral pathogens were later found to be apparently linked to several of the most significant clusters.

As concerns this clone: The antigen is unknown.

The PCR used 60 Vbeta and 13 Jbeta primers. Libraries were prepared by immunoSEQ multiplex PCR; TCRdb keeps only in-frame clonotypes and omits some of them. The data contain some 150,000 clones, roughly four fifths of them seen just once; the ten biggest clones take up approximately 3%. The receptor comes from a male donor in good health and CMV-seronegative. Sequenced input: PBMCs.

This CDR3 is CASSLEASGGWEQYF. In DNA, the CDR3 is TGTGCCAGCAGCTTAGAGGCTAGCGGGGGTTGGGAGCAGTACTTC. The chain couples TRBV7-2 to TRBJ2-7, with 10 bases matching TRBD2. J lost 7 bases, V lost 1 base, and 7 bases had no gene match. Germline V CDR1 and CDR2: SGHTA, FQGNSA. This CDR3 is built from 15 residues.